A selection of T cell receptor beta chains follows, all from one sample in a study of T cell changes during pregnancy in multiple sclerosis. The repertoire was sequenced with immunoSEQ multiplex PCR; TCRdb's copy has only in-frame clones and lacks some. The data contain more than 60,000 clones, 91% of them singletons. Sequencing used CD4+ T cells from peripheral blood mononuclear cells, obtained in the third trimester of pregnancy. These receptors all stem from a female donor in good health, enrolled as a control in a pregnancy study. CDR3s include the opening cysteine and the closing phenylalanine or tryptophan.

TRBJ1-5 | TRBV5-6 | CASSLGAAENQPQHF
TRBJ2-1 | TRBV4-1 | CASSHPDRDDNEQFF
TRBJ2-3 | TRBV7-3 | CASSRVAGSDTQYF
TRBJ2-6 | TRBV7-2 | CASSQRTGGSGANVLTF
TRBJ1-3 | TRBV6-6 | CASSLRQSSGNTIYF
TRBJ1-5 | TRBV19 | CASSWGRGNQPQHF
TRBJ2-2 | TRBV19 | CASSDAGQFANTGELFF
TRBJ1-2 | TRBV4-1 | CASSQVVRQGEYGYTF
TRBJ2-7 | TRBV28 | CASSSILGRDRNYEQYF
TRBJ1-4 | TRBV9 | CASSARTAPNEKLFF
TRBJ1-2 | TRBV5-1 | CASTLDTALGGYTF
TRBJ1-3 | TRBV7-2 | CASSWTATEGGNTIYF
TRBJ2-1 | TRBV7-3 | CASSGTSGSEQFF
TRBJ2-4 | TRBV7-2 | CASSSRDSWNIQYF
TRBJ1-2 | TRBV7-9 | CASSLGDSKNYGYTF
TRBJ1-1 | TRBV11-3 | CASSYDRGKAFF
TRBJ2-7 | TRBV5-4 | CASSRQGGYEQYF
TRBJ1-2 | TRBV7-8 | CASSLAGRWGYTF
TRBJ1-1 | TRBV29-1 | CSGSTGGNTEAFF
TRBJ2-3 | TRBV10-1 | CASSEYGALGTDTQYF